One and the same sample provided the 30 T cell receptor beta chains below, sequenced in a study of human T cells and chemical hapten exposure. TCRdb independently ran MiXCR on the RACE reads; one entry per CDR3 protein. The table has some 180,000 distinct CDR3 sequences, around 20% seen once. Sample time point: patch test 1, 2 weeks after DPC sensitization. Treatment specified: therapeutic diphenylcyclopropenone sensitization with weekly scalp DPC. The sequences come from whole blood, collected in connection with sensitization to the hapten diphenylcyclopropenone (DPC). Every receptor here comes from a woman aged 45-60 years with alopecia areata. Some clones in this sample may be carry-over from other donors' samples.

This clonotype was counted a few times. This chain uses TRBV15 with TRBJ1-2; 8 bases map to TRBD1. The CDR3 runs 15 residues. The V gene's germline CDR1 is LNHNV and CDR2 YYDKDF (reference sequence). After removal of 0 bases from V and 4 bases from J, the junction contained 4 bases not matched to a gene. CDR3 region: CATSREGGQVYGYTF. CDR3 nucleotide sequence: TGTGCCACCAGCAGAGAGGGGGGACAGGTCTATGGCTACACCTTC.

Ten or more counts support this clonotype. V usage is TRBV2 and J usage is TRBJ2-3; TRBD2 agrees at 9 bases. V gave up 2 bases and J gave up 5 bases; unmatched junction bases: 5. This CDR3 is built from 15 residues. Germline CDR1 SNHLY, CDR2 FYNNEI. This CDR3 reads CASSEPSGMGDTQYF. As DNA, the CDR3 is TGTGCCAGCAGTGAACCTAGCGGGATGGGAGATACGCAGTATTTT.

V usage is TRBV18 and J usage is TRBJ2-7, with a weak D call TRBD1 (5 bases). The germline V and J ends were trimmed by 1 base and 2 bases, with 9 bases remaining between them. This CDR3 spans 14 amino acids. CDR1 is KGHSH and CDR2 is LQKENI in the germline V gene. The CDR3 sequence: CASSPLSRAYEQYF. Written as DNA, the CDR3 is TGTGCCAGCTCACCACTGTCCAGGGCCTACGAGCAGTACTTC.

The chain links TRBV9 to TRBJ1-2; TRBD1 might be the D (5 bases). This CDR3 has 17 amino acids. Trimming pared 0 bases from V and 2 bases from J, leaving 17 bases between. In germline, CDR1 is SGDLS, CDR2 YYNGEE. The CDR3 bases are TGTGCCAGCAGCGTAGCTGGGGCAGGGCTTACGAACTATGGCTACACCTTC. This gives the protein CASSVAGAGLTNYGYTF.

CDR3 in amino acids: CASSRDPGFQPQHF. CDR3 sequence (DNA): TGTGCCAGCTCTCGTGATCCGGGGTTTCAGCCCCAGCATTTT. The chain joins TRBV3-1 to TRBJ1-5; D not certain. V was pared by 8 bases and J by 6 bases, with 17 bases between. The CDR3 loop spans 14 amino acids. The germline CDR1 and CDR2 sequences are LGHDT and YNNKEL (reference sequence).

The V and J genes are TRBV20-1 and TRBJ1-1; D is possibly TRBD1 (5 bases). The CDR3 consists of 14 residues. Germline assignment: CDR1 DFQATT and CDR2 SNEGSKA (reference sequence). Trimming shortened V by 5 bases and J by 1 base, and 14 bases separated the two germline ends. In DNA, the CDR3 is TGCAGTGCTTCTGAGGGGACCCGGAACACTGAAGCTTTCTTT. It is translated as CSASEGTRNTEAFF.

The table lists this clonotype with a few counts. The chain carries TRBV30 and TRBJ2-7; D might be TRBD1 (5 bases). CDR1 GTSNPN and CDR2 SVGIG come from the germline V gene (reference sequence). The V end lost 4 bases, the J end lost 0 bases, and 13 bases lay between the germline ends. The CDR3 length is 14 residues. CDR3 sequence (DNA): TGTGCCTGGACCCAGGGTATTGGCTCCTACGAGCAGTACTTC. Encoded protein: CAWTQGIGSYEQYF.

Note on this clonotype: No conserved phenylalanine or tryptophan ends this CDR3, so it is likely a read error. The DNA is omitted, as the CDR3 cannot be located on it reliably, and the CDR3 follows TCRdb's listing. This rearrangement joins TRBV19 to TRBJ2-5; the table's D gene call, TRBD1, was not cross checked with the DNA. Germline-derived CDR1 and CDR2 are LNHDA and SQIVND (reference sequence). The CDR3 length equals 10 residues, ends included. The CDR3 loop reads CASSPGTGGT.

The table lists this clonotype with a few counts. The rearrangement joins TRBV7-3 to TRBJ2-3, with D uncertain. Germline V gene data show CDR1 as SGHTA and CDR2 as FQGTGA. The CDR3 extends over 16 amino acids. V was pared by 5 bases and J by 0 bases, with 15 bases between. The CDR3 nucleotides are TGTGCCAGCAGCGACCTCCCCGTGACCAGCACAGATACGCAGTATTTT. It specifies CASSDLPVTSTDTQYF.

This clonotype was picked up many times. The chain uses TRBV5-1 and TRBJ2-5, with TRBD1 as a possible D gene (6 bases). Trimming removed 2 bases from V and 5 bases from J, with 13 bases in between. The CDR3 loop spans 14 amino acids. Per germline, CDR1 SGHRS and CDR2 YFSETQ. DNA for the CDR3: TGCGCCAGCAGCTTCCGGGACACCCGGGAGACCCAGTACTTC. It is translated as CASSFRDTRETQYF.

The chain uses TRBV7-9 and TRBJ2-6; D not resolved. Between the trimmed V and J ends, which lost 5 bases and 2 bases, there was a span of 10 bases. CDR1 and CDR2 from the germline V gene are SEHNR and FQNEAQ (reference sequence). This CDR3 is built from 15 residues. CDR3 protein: CASSVLFPGANVLTF. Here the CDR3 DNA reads TGTGCCAGCAGCGTATTATTCCCTGGGGCCAACGTCCTGACTTTC.

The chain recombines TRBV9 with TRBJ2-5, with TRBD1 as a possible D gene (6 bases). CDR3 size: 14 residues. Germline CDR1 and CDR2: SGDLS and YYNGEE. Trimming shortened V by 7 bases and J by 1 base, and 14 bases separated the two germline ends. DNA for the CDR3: TGTGCCAGCGGGCAGGGGACCTTCCAAGAGACCCAGTACTTC. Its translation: CASGQGTFQETQYF.

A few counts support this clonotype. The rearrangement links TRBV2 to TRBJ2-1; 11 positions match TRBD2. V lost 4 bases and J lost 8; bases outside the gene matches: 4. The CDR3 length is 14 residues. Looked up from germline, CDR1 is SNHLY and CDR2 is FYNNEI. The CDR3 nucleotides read TGTGCCAGCAGTGTAACTAGCGGGAGCTATGAGCAGTTCTTC. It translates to CASSVTSGSYEQFF.

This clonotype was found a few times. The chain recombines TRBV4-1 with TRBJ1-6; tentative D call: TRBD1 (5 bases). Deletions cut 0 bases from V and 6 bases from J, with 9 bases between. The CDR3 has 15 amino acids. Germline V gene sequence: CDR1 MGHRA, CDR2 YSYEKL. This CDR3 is CASSQEQGRNSPLHF. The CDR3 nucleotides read TGCGCCAGCAGCCAAGAGCAGGGTCGTAATTCACCCCTCCACTTT.

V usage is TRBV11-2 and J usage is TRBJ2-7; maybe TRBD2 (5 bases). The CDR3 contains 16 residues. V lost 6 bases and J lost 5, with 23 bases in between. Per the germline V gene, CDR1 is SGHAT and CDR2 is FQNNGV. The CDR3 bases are TGTGCCAGCAGAACCATTAGGTTCGCTAGCCAGGACGAGCAGTACTTC. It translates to CASRTIRFASQDEQYF.

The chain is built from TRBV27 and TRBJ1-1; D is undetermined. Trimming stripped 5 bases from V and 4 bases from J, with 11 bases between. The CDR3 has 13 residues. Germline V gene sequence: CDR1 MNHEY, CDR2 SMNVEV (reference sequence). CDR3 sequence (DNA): TGTGCCAGCAGTGATTGGGATGGCACTGAAGCTTTCTTT. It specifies CASSDWDGTEAFF.

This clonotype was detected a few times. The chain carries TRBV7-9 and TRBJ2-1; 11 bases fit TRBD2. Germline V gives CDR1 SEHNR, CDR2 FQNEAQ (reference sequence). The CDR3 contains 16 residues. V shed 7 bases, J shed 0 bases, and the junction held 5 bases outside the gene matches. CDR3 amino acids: CASTPTSGSSYNEQFF. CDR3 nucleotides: TGTGCCAGCACCCCCACTAGCGGGAGCTCCTACAATGAGCAGTTCTTC.

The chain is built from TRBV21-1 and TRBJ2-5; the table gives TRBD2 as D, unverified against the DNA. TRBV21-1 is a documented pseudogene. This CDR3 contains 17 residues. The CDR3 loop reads CASSKVRGGRAVETQYF. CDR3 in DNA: TGTGCCAGCAGCAAAGTACGGGGCGGGAGGGCCGTGGAGACCCAGTACTTC.

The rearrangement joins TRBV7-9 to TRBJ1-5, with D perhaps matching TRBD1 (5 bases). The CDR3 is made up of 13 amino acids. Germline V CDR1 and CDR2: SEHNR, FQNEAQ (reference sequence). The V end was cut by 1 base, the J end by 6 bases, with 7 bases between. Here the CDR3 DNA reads TGTGCCAGCAGCTTAGAGGGGTCTCAGCCCCAGCATTTT. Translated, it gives CASSLEGSQPQHF.

This chain's CDR3 is CSVALLVADTQYF. The CDR3 bases are TGCAGCGTTGCCTTACTAGTCGCAGATACGCAGTATTTT. V is TRBV29-1 and J is TRBJ2-3; maybe TRBD2 (5 bases). V shed 4 bases and J shed 4 bases, with 12 bases lying between them. The CDR3 length is 13 residues. CDR1 and CDR2 (germline): SQVTM, ANQGSEA.

The CDR3 loop reads CSYYNNPEDTQYF. CDR3 nucleotides: TGCTCTTATTACAACAACCCTGAAGATACGCAGTATTTT. This chain connects TRBV20-1 to TRBJ2-3; D unclear. This CDR3 contains 13 residues. CDR1 DFQATT and CDR2 SNEGSKA come from the germline V gene (reference sequence).

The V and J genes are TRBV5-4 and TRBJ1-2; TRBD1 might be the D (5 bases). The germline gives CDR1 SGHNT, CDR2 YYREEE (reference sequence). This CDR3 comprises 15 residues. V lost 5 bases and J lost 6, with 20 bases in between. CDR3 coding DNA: TGTGCCAGCAGAGACGGTTGGGGGGTTTTGGATGGCTACACCTTC. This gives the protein CASRDGWGVLDGYTF.

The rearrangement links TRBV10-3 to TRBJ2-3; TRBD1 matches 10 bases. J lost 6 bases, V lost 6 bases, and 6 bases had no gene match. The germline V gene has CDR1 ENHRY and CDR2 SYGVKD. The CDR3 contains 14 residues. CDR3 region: CAIRSDRGHDTQYF. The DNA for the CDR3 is TGTGCCATCAGATCCGACAGGGGGCACGATACGCAGTATTTT.

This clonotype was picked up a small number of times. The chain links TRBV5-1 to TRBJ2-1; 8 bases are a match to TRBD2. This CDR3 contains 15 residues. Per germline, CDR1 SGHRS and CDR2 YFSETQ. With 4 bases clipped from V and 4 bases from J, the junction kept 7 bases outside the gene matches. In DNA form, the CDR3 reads TGCGCCAGCAGCCCTACTAGCGGAAATTACAATGAGCAGTTCTTC. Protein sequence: CASSPTSGNYNEQFF. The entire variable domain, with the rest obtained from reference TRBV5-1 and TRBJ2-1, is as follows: KAGVTQTPRYLIKTRGQQVTLSCSPISGHRSVSWYQQTPGQGLQFLFEYFSETQRNKGNFPGRFSGRQFSNSRSEMNVSTLELGDSALYLCASSPTSGNYNEQFFGPGTRLTVL.

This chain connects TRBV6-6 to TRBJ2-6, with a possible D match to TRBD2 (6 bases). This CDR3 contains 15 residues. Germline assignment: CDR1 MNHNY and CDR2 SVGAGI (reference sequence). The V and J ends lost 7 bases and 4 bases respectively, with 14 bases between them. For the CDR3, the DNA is TGTGCCAGCACCCACGGGGGTGAAGGGGCCAACGTCCTGACTTTC. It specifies CASTHGGEGANVLTF.

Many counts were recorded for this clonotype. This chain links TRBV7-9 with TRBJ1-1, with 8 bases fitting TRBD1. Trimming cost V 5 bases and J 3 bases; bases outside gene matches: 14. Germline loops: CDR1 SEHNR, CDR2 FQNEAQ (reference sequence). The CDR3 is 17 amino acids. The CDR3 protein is CASSPLRGRERDTEAFF. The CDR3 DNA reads TGTGCCAGCAGCCCCCTCAGGGGGCGCGAAAGGGACACTGAAGCTTTCTTT.

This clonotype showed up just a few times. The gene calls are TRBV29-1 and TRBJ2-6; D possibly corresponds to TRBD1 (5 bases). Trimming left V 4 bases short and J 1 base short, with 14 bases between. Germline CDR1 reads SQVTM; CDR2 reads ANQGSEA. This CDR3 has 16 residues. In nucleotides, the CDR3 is TGCAGCGTTGTAAGCAGGGATAATTCTGGGGCCAACGTCCTGACTTTC. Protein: CSVVSRDNSGANVLTF.

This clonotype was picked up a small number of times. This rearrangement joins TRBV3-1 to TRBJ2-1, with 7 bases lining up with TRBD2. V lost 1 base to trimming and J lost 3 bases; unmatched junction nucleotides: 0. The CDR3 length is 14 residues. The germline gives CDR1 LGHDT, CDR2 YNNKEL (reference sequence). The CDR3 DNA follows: TGTGCCAGCAGCCAAGGGACTAGCTACAATGAGCAGTTCTTC. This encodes CASSQGTSYNEQFF.

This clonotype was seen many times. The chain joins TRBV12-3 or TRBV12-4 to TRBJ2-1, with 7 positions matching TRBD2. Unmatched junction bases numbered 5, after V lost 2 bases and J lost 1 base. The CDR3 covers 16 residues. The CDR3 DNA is TGTGCCAGCAGTTTACGTGGAGCGGGATCCTACAATGAGCAGTTCTTC. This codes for CASSLRGAGSYNEQFF.

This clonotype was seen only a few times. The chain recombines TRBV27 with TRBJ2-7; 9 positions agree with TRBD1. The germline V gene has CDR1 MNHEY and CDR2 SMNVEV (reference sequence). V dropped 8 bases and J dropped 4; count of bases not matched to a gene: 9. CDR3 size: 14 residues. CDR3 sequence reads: CASSTGTGMYEQYF. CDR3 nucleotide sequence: TGTGCCAGCTCCACCGGGACAGGGATGTACGAGCAGTACTTC.